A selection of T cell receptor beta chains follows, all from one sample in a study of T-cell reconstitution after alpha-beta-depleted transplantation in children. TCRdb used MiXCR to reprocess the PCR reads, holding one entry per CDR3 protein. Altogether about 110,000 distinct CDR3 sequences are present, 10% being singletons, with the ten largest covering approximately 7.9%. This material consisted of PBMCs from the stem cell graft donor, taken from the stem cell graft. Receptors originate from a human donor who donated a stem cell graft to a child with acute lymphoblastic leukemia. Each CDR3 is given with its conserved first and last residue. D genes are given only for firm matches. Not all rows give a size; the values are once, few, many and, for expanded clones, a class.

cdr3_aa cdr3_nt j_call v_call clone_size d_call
CASSQAQSDRAETQYF TGTGCCAGCAGCCAGGCCCAGTCTGACAGGGCAGAGACCCAGTACTTC TRBJ2-5 TRBV3-1 many TRBD1
CASSQDSLPYEQYF TGCGCCAGCAGCCAAGATAGTCTGCCCTACGAGCAGTACTTC TRBJ2-7 TRBV4-3 many -
CASSQLQGSQQGYTF TGTGCCAGCAGCCAACTACAGGGAAGTCAACAGGGCTACACCTTC TRBJ1-2 TRBV16 many -
CASSPRTDISTDTQYF TGTGCCAGCAGCCCGAGGACAGATATTAGCACAGATACGCAGTATTTT TRBJ2-3 TRBV7-9 many -
CSVELQGNEKLFF TGCAGCGTTGAACTACAGGGTAATGAAAAACTGTTTTTT TRBJ1-4 TRBV29-1 many -
CASSQPHTSGTQETQYF TGTGCCAGCAGTCAACCCCATACCTCCGGGACCCAAGAGACCCAGTACTTC TRBJ2-5 TRBV12-3/TRBV12-4 many -
CASSGGFLYNEQFF TGTGCCAGCAGCGGAGGGTTCCTATACAATGAGCAGTTCTTC TRBJ2-1 TRBV11-2 many -
CASSLGDDREQYF TGTGCCAGCAGCTTAGGTGACGACCGCGAGCAGTACTTC TRBJ2-7 TRBV7-6 - -
CSARVPPGTEAFF TGCAGTGCTAGAGTTCCCCCCGGCACTGAAGCTTTCTTT TRBJ1-1 TRBV20-1 many -
CASSPGTSGGPTPYEQYF TGTGCCAGCAGTCCCGGGACTAGCGGGGGGCCAACCCCCTACGAGCAGTACTTC TRBJ2-7 TRBV12-3/TRBV12-4 many TRBD2
CASSPVDYEQYF TGTGCCAGCTCACCAGTTGACTACGAGCAGTACTTC TRBJ2-7 TRBV18 - -
CASSAGGSMREQYF TGTGCCAGCAGCGCGGGGGGGAGTATGAGGGAGCAGTACTTC TRBJ2-7 TRBV25-1 many TRBD2
CASSLGPNGQPQHF TGTGCCAGCAGCCTAGGGCCTAATGGGCAGCCCCAGCATTTT TRBJ1-5 TRBV12-3/TRBV12-4 many -
CASSLQDKNIQYF TGTGCCAGCAGCTTACAGGACAAAAACATTCAGTACTTC TRBJ2-4 TRBV7-8 many -
CAISRDRGSTDTQYF TGTGCCATCAGTCGCGACAGGGGGTCGACAGATACGCAGTATTTT TRBJ2-3 TRBV10-3 - TRBD1
CASSLSLGGSSNQPQHF TGCGCCAGCAGCTTGTCCCTTGGGGGTAGTAGCAATCAGCCCCAGCATTTT TRBJ1-5 TRBV5-1 many -
CASSDWVQPQHF TGCGCCAGCAGTGATTGGGTCCAGCCCCAGCATTTT TRBJ1-5 TRBV10-2 many -
CASGSGQGADTQYF TGTGCTAGTGGTAGCGGACAGGGGGCAGATACGCAGTATTTT TRBJ2-3 TRBV12-5 many TRBD1
CASSLGSVGYTF TGCGCCAGCAGTCTGGGCTCGGTTGGCTACACCTTC TRBJ1-2 TRBV5-1 many -
CASSLTGASNQPQHF TGCGCCAGCAGCTTAACAGGGGCGAGCAATCAGCCCCAGCATTTT TRBJ1-5 TRBV5-1 many TRBD1
CASSTDRRQGISNQPQHF TGTGCCAGCAGTACTGACCGTAGACAGGGAATCAGCAATCAGCCCCAGCATTTT TRBJ1-5 TRBV2 many TRBD1
CASRLGTSGRAPFF TGTGCCAGCAGACTAGGGACTAGCGGGAGGGCCCCGTTCTTC TRBJ2-1 TRBV7-2 many TRBD2
CASSSPAGQGFPLTYNEQFF TGTGCCAGCAGCTCCCCGGCGGGACAGGGCTTCCCCCTAACCTACAATGAGCAGTTCTTC TRBJ2-1 TRBV21-1 many -
CASSPGLAGDYEQYF TGTGCCAGCAGCCCAGGACTAGCGGGAGACTACGAGCAGTACTTC TRBJ2-7 TRBV2 many TRBD2
CASRTSGGATDTQYF TGTGCCAGCAGGACTAGCGGGGGGGCCACAGATACGCAGTATTTT TRBJ2-3 TRBV6-2/TRBV6-3 many TRBD2
CSASGGDFEAFF TGCAGTGCCTCGGGGGGGGATTTTGAAGCTTTCTTT TRBJ1-1 TRBV20-1 many -
CSAREGVAEETQYF TGCAGTGCTAGAGAAGGGGTAGCGGAAGAGACCCAGTACTTC TRBJ2-5 TRBV20-1 many -
CASSLQGFANTGELFF TGTGCCAGTAGTCTCCAGGGGTTCGCGAACACCGGGGAGCTGTTTTTT TRBJ2-2 TRBV19 many -
CASSLDGRTFEKLFF TGTGCCAGCAGCTTGGACGGTCGAACCTTTGAAAAACTGTTTTTT TRBJ1-4 TRBV5-5 many -
CAISESKRGGNNEQFF TGTGCCATCAGTGAGTCGAAGCGGGGGGGGAACAATGAGCAGTTCTTC TRBJ2-1 TRBV10-3 many TRBD2
CASSLNLGQSPLHF TGTGCCAGCAGCCTCAATTTGGGGCAATCACCCCTCCACTTT TRBJ1-6 TRBV7-9 many -
CASSPSSGTGRYEQYF TGTGCCAGCTCACCCTCCAGCGGGACAGGGAGATACGAGCAGTACTTC TRBJ2-7 TRBV18 many TRBD1
CASSLGGHPYEQYF TGTGCCAGCAGCTTGGGGGGACACCCCTACGAGCAGTACTTC TRBJ2-7 TRBV5-5 many -